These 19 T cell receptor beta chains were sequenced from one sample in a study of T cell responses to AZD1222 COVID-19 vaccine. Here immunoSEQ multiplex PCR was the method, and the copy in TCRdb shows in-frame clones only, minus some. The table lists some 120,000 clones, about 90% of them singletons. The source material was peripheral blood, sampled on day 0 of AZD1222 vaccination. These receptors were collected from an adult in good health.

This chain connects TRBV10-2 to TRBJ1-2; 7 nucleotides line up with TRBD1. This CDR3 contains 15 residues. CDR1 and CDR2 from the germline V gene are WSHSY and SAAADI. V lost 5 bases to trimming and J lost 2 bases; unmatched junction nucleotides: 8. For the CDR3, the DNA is TGCGCCAGCAGTTCGACCGGGACAGTGAACTATGGCTACACCTTC. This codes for CASSSTGTVNYGYTF.

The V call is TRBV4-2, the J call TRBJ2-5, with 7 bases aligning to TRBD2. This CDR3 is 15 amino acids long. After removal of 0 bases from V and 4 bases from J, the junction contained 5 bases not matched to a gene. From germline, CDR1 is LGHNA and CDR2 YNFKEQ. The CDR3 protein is CASSQDAGVLETQYF. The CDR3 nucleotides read TGTGCCAGCAGCCAAGATGCGGGAGTGCTAGAGACCCAGTACTTC.

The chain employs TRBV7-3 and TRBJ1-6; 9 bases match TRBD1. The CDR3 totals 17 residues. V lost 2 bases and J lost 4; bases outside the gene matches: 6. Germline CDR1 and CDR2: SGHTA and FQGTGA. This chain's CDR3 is CASSLGGTGPYNSPLHF. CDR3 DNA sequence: TGTGCCAGCAGCTTAGGGGGGACAGGGCCGTATAATTCACCCCTCCACTTT.

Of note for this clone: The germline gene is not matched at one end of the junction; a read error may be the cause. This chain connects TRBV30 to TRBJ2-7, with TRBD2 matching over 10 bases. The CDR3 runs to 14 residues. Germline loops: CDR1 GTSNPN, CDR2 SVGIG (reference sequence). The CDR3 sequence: CAWSPLAGEYGQYF. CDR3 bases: TGTGCCTGGAGTCCCCTAGCGGGAGAATACGGGCAGTACTTC.

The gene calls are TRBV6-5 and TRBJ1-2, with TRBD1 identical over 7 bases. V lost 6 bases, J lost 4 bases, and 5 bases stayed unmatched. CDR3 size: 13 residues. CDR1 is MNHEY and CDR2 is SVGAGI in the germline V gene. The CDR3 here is CASSLPGGYGYTF. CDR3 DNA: TGTGCCAGCAGCCTACCAGGGGGCTATGGCTACACCTTC.

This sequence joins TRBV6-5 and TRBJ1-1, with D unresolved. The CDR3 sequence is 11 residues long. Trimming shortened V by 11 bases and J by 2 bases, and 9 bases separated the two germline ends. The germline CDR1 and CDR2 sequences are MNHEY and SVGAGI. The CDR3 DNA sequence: TGTGCCGCGCCGGCCAACACTGAAGCTTTCTTT. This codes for CAAPANTEAFF.

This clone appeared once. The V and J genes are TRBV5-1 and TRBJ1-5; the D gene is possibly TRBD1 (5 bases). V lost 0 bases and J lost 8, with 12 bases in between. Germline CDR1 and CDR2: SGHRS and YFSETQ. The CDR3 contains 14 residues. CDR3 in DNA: TGCGCCAGCAGCTTGGCCGTGGGGCGTGAGCCCCAGCATTTT. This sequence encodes CASSLAVGREPQHF.

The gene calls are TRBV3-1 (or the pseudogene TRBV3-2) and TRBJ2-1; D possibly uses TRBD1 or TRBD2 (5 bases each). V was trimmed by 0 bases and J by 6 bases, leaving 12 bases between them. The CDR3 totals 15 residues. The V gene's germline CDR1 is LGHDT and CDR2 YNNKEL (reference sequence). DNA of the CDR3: TGTGCCAGCAGCCAAGACGGGGCTGCTGTCAATGAGCAGTTCTTC. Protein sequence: CASSQDGAAVNEQFF.

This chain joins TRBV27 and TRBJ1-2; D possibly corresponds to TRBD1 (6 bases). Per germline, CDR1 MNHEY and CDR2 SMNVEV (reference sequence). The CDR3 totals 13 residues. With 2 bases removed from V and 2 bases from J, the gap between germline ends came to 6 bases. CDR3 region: CASSLDRNYGYTF. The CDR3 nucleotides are TGTGCCAGCAGTTTAGACAGGAACTATGGCTACACCTTC.

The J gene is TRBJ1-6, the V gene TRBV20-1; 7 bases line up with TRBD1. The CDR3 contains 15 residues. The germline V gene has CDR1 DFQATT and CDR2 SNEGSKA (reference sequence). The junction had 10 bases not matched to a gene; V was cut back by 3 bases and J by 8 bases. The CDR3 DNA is TGCAGTGCTAGTGCCCGACAGGGCGGTGATTCACCCCTCCACTTT. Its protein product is CSASARQGGDSPLHF.

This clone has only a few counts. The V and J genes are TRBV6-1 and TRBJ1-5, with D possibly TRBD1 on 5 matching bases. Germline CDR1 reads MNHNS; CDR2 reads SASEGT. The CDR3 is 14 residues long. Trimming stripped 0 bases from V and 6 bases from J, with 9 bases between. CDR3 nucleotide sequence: TGTGCCAGCAGTGAAGCGGGGAGGGGTCAGCCCCAGCATTTT. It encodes CASSEAGRGQPQHF.

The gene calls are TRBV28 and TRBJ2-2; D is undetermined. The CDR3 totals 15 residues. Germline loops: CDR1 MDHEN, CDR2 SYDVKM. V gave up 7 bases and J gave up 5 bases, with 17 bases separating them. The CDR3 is CASTQDGRWTGELFF. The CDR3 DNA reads TGTGCCAGCACCCAGGACGGCCGGTGGACCGGGGAGCTGTTTTTT. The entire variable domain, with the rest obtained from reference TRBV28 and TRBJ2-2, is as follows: DVKVTQSSRYLVKRTGEKVFLECVQDMDHENMFWYRQDPGLGLRLIYFSYDVKMKEKGDIPEGYSVSREKKERFSLILESASTNQTSMYLCASTQDGRWTGELFFGEGSRLTVL.

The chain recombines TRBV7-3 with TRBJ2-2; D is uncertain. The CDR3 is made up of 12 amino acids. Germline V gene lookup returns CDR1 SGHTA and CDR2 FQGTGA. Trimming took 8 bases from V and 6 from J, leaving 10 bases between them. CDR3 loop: CASGSGPGELFF. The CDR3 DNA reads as TGTGCCAGCGGATCAGGTCCCGGGGAGCTGTTTTTT.

In nucleotides, the CDR3 is TGTGCCAGCAGTTTATGGGACTCTGAGCCCCAGCATTTT. It translates to CASSLWDSEPQHF. The chain combines TRBV28 with TRBJ1-5; D unresolved. Germline V lookup: CDR1 MDHEN, CDR2 SYDVKM. Trimming shortened V by 0 bases and J by 8 bases, and 8 bases separated the two germline ends. The CDR3 consists of 13 residues.

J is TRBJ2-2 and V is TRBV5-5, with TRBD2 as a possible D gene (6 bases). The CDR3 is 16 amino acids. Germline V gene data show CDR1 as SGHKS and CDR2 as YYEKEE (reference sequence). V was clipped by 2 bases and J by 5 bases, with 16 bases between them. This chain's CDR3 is CASSLAGGAGTGELFF. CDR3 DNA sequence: TGTGCCAGCAGCTTAGCAGGAGGGGCAGGGACCGGGGAGCTGTTTTTT.

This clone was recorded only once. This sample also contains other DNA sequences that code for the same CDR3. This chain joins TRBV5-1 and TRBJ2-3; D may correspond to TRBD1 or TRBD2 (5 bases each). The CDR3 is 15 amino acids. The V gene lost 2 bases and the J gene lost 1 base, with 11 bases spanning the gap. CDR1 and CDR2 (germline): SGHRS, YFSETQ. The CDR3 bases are TGCGCCAGCAGCTTAAGAGGGGTACGCACAGATACGCAGTATTTT. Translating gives CASSLRGVRTDTQYF.

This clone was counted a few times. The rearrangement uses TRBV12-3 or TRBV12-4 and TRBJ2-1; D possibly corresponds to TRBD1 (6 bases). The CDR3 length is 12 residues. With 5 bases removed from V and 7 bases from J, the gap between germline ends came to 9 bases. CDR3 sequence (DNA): TGTGCCAGCAGTGCCAGGGGAAATGAGCAGTTCTTC. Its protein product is CASSARGNEQFF.

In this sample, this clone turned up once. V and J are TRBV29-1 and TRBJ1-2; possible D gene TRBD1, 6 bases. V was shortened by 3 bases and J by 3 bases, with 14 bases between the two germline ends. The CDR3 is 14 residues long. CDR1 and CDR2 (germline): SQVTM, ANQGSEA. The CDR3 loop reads CSVDKGGLDYGYTF. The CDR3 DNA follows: TGCAGCGTTGATAAAGGGGGTCTGGACTATGGCTACACCTTC.

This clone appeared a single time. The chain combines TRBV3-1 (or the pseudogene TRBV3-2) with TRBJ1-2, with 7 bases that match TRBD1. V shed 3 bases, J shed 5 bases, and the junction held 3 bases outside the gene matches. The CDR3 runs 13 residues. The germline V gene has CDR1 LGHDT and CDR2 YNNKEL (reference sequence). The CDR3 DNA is TGTGCCAGCAGCCACCGGGACAGTTATGGCTACACCTTC. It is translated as CASSHRDSYGYTF.